This T cell receptor beta chain stems from a study of blood T cell repertoires in COVID-19. Turning to the study itself: Samples taken during acute and convalescent COVID-19 were collected in the United States, Italy and Spain. PBMCs, B-cell-depleted T cells, or T cells provided the cDNA or gDNA that made up the material.

In the study's own analysis: Reference gene primer amplification gave estimated nucleated cell counts. Assay used: immunoSEQ multiplex PCR; TCRdb lists only in-frame clones, some missing. V, J and clone size were drawn from that table, and D and trimming were deduced from the DNA. The sample includes some 150,000 clones, 76% seen only once; the top ten take roughly 4.3%. CDR3 size: 15 residues. In germline, CDR1 is SGHRS, CDR2 YFSETQ. Losses at the gene ends were 4 bases for V and 2 bases for J; bases not matched to a gene: 7. What was sequenced was peripheral blood. The chain links TRBV5-1 to TRBJ2-5; 8 nucleotides agree with TRBD1. The TCR originated in a man in his sixties with acute or convalescent COVID-19. CDR3 region: CASSMTGVIQETQYF. DNA for the CDR3: TGCGCCAGCAGCATGACAGGGGTAATACAAGAGACCCAGTACTTC.